The 26 T cell receptor beta chains listed next were all sequenced from one sample in a study of CD8 T cells in Susac syndrome. The authors reverse transcribed roughly 0.45 to 1 ug RNA with random hexamers. TCRdb processed the immunoSEQ multiplex PCR reads anew with MiXCR; each CDR3 protein has one entry. Of 200,000 to 250,000 distinct CDR3 sequences listed, approximately 95% are singletons. Sequenced: CD4+ T cells from PBMCs. Receptor source: a human donor with multiple sclerosis.

This chain joins TRBV7-3 and TRBJ2-5; TRBD1 might be the D (5 bases). The CDR3 is made up of 14 amino acids. The V gene lost 2 bases and the J gene lost 5 bases, with 12 bases spanning the gap. CDR1 is SGHTA, CDR2 FQGTGA, per germline. The CDR3 nucleotides read TGTGCCAGCAGCTTAGGGGCTGCTGGGGAGACCCAGTACTTC. It translates to CASSLGAAGETQYF.

This chain joins TRBV9 and TRBJ1-2; maybe TRBD1 (5 bases). The germline CDR1 and CDR2 sequences are SGDLS and YYNGEE. V shed 0 bases and J shed 9 bases, with 12 bases lying between them. CDR3 size: 13 residues. In DNA form, the CDR3 reads TGTGCCAGCAGCGTAGCCCTACGGGGCCGCTACACCTTC. It codes for CASSVALRGRYTF.

V is TRBV29-1 and J is TRBJ2-7, with unresolved D. Germline loops: CDR1 SQVTM, CDR2 ANQGSEA. The CDR3 runs 12 residues. The germline V and J ends were trimmed by 4 bases and 2 bases, with 9 bases remaining between them. The CDR3 loop is CSVGYGPYEQYF. The CDR3 DNA reads TGCAGCGTTGGATACGGTCCCTACGAGCAGTACTTC.

The chain joins TRBV25-1 to TRBJ2-1; 10 bases line up with TRBD2. The CDR3 sequence is 17 residues long. Germline loops: CDR1 MGHDK, CDR2 SYGVNS. V trimming: 3 bases; J trimming: 3 bases; junction bases outside the gene matches: 8. The CDR3 protein is CASSEGVWTSGYNEQFF. CDR3 nucleotides: TGTGCCAGCAGTGAGGGGGTCTGGACTAGCGGCTACAATGAGCAGTTCTTC.

The V and J genes are TRBV7-2 and TRBJ2-7, with unresolved D. This CDR3 region has 13 residues. V was clipped by 5 bases and J by 2 bases, with 10 bases between them. The germline CDR1 and CDR2 sequences are SGHTA and FQGNSA. The CDR3 is CASSHPPAYEQYF. In DNA form, the CDR3 reads TGTGCCAGCAGCCACCCGCCGGCCTACGAGCAGTACTTC.

This rearrangement joins TRBV20-1 to TRBJ1-4, with D hard to call. This CDR3 comprises 13 residues. Germline V gene data show CDR1 as DFQATT and CDR2 as SNEGSKA (reference sequence). V was shortened by 6 bases and J by 8 bases, with 16 bases between the two germline ends. In nucleotides, the CDR3 is TGCAGTGCCAACCCGACCAAAGGAGAAAAACTGTTTTTT. It specifies CSANPTKGEKLFF.

A single count supports this clonotype. The chain couples TRBV7-2 to TRBJ2-1, with 12 bases matching TRBD2. The trim removed 4 bases at V and 9 bases at J, leaving 7 bases unmatched. The CDR3 has 15 residues. Germline V gene lookup returns CDR1 SGHTA and CDR2 FQGNSA. DNA for the CDR3: TGTGCCAGCAGCTCGACTAGCGGGGGAGGGCGTGAGCAGTTCTTC. Protein: CASSSTSGGGREQFF. Drawing the rest from reference TRBV7-2 and TRBJ2-1, the complete variable domain is GAGVSQSPSNKVTEKGKDVELRCDPISGHTALYWYRQSLGQGLEFLIYFQGNSAPDKSGLPSDRFSAERTGGSVSTLTIQRTQQEDSAVYLCASSSTSGGGREQFFGPGTRLTVL.

This chain uses TRBV10-3 with TRBJ2-7; tentative D call: TRBD1 (6 bases). V was pared by 3 bases and J by 2 bases, with 14 bases between. The V gene's germline CDR1 is ENHRY and CDR2 SYGVKD. This CDR3 spans 15 amino acids. The DNA for the CDR3 is TGTGCCATCAGTGACCCTTCTGACAGGACCTACGAGCAGTACTTC. This encodes CAISDPSDRTYEQYF.

Here the CDR3 DNA reads TGTGCCACCAGCAGCCGGCAGGGAACCGGGGAGCTGTTTTTT. Protein product: CATSSRQGTGELFF. V is TRBV15 and J is TRBJ2-2, with D perhaps matching TRBD1 (5 bases). Per germline, CDR1 LNHNV and CDR2 YYDKDF (reference sequence). V lost 3 bases and J 5 bases, leaving 10 bases between the germline ends. The CDR3 is 14 amino acids.

This chain links TRBV7-2 with TRBJ2-1; 8 bases are shared with TRBD2. The V and J ends lost 5 bases and 7 bases, in that order; junction bases with no gene match: 13. There are 16 residues in the CDR3. Germline V gene data show CDR1 as SGHTA and CDR2 as FQGNSA. CDR3 amino acids: CASSASVAGGRNEQFF. In nucleotides, the CDR3 is TGTGCCAGCAGCGCGAGTGTGGCGGGGGGTCGGAATGAGCAGTTCTTC.

This chain links TRBV27 with TRBJ2-2; 8 bases line up with TRBD1. The germline V gene has CDR1 MNHEY and CDR2 SMNVEV (reference sequence). The CDR3 has 16 residues. V trimming: 5 bases; J trimming: 5 bases; junction bases outside the gene matches: 10. CDR3 nucleotides: TGTGCCAGCAGTCCCGGACAGGGTGGGTCAACCGGGGAGCTGTTTTTT. Translated, it gives CASSPGQGGSTGELFF.

DNA of the CDR3: TGCAGCGGGCGTACAGGGTACGATTCACCCCTCCACTTT. Its translation: CSGRTGYDSPLHF. The chain has TRBV29-1 and TRBJ1-6; TRBD1 might be the D (6 bases). This CDR3 spans 13 amino acids. The ends were cut back, 7 bases at V and 8 bases at J, with 15 bases in the middle. CDR1 SQVTM and CDR2 ANQGSEA come from the germline V gene.

The chain employs TRBV18 and TRBJ2-7; D may be TRBD1 (5 bases). The CDR3 runs to 13 residues. V lost 3 bases, J lost 4 bases, and 10 bases lay in between. Germline V gives CDR1 KGHSH, CDR2 LQKENI. CDR3 sequence (DNA): TGTGCCAGCTCACCCGGCCCAGGGTACGAGCAGTACTTC. This sequence encodes CASSPGPGYEQYF.

The chain carries TRBV15 and TRBJ1-3; 7 bases fit TRBD1. Germline V lookup: CDR1 LNHNV, CDR2 YYDKDF (reference sequence). The CDR3 runs to 15 residues. V trimming: 3 bases; J trimming: 0 bases; junction bases outside the gene matches: 2. CDR3 residues: CATSRGQNSGNTIYF. The CDR3 nucleotides read TGTGCCACCAGCAGGGGACAGAACTCTGGAAACACCATATATTTT.

V and J are TRBV3-1 and TRBJ1-1, with TRBD1 identical over 7 bases. Germline values: CDR1 LGHDT, CDR2 YNNKEL (reference sequence). This CDR3 contains 16 residues. J was trimmed by 1 base and V by 4 bases; bases with no gene match: 9. The CDR3 DNA follows: TGTGCCAGCAGCCGTACAGGGGCTTCAGGGAACACTGAAGCTTTCTTT. Its protein product is CASSRTGASGNTEAFF. Full variable domain (rest looked up from reference TRBV3-1 and TRBJ1-1): DTAVSQTPKYLVTQMGNDKSIKCEQNLGHDTMYWYKQDSKKFLKIMFSYNNKELIINETVPNRFSPKSPDKAHLNLHINSLELGDSAVYFCASSRTGASGNTEAFFGQGTRLTVV.

This CDR3 reads CAWSSWEGSEAFF. As DNA, the CDR3 is TGTGCCTGGAGTTCGTGGGAAGGGTCAGAAGCTTTCTTT. This rearrangement joins TRBV30 to TRBJ1-1, with no clear D. The V gene lost 2 bases and the J gene lost 8 bases, with 15 bases spanning the gap. Germline CDR1 is GTSNPN and CDR2 is SVGIG (reference sequence). The CDR3 is 13 amino acids.

The chain employs TRBV20-1 and TRBJ2-3; perhaps TRBD1 as D (6 bases). The CDR3 covers 15 residues. The germline CDR1 and CDR2 sequences are DFQATT and SNEGSKA (reference sequence). V was cut by 3 bases and J by 9 bases, with 22 bases left in between. The CDR3 sequence: CSARGAGFLKGTQYF. The CDR3 DNA follows: TGCAGTGCTAGGGGGGCAGGGTTCCTGAAGGGGACGCAGTATTTT.

The V call is TRBV24-1, the J call TRBJ1-2, with D perhaps matching TRBD1 (5 bases). The germline CDR1 and CDR2 sequences are KGHDR and SFDVKD. Trimming took 3 bases from V and 2 from J, leaving 9 bases between them. CDR3 length equals 14 residues. The CDR3 sequence is CATSDPDTNYGYTF. Here the CDR3 DNA reads TGTGCCACCAGTGATCCGGACACGAACTATGGCTACACCTTC.

The chain is built from TRBV5-1 and TRBJ2-7; perhaps D is TRBD1 or TRBD2 (7 bases each). Germline V gene lookup returns CDR1 SGHRS and CDR2 YFSETQ. The CDR3 length is 15 residues. V lost 0 bases to trimming and J lost 2 bases, with 12 bases between them. The CDR3 DNA reads TGCGCCAGCAGCTTGGGACAGGGACTACCCTACGAGCAGTACGTC. Its protein is CASSLGQGLPYEQYV.

The chain is built from TRBV6-5 and TRBJ2-7; 9 bases line up with TRBD1. V shed 0 bases and J 0 bases; nucleotides not matched to a gene: 9. Germline lookup yields CDR1 MNHEY and CDR2 SVGAGI. CDR3 size: 18 residues. The CDR3 loop is CASSYSRIGTGSSYEQYF. CDR3 DNA: TGTGCCAGCAGTTACTCGAGAATAGGGACAGGGAGCTCCTACGAGCAGTACTTC.

The chain joins TRBV20-1 to TRBJ1-6; the D gene is possibly TRBD1 (5 bases). This CDR3 region has 17 residues. Between the trimmed V and J ends, which lost 2 bases and 0 bases, there was a span of 14 bases. In germline, CDR1 is DFQATT, CDR2 SNEGSKA (reference sequence). The CDR3 region has the DNA TGCAGTGCTAGAAGGGGTGGGGGGAGCTCCTATAATTCACCCCTCCACTTT. Translated: CSARRGGGSSYNSPLHF.

The rearrangement uses TRBV20-1 and TRBJ2-3; 13 bases line up with TRBD2. The CDR3 is 17 residues long. CDR1 and CDR2 from the germline V gene are DFQATT and SNEGSKA (reference sequence). V lost 3 bases to trimming and J lost 2 bases; unmatched junction nucleotides: 8. CDR3 nucleotide sequence: TGCAGTGCTAGGCTATTAGGACTAGCGGGGGACACAGATACGCAGTATTTT. It codes for CSARLLGLAGDTDTQYF.

The J gene is TRBJ1-5, the V gene TRBV12-3 or TRBV12-4; the D gene is possibly TRBD1 (5 bases). The CDR3 is 15 amino acids. V was trimmed by 6 bases and J by 1 base, leaving 13 bases between them. The CDR3 DNA follows: TGTGCCAGCAGCCCAGGGTTAGCGAGCAATCAGCCCCAGCATTTT. It encodes CASSPGLASNQPQHF.

V is TRBV12-3 or TRBV12-4 and J is TRBJ1-5; tentatively, D is TRBD1 (6 bases). Trimming took 1 base from V and 2 from J, leaving 12 bases between them. The CDR3 loop spans 16 amino acids. The CDR3 DNA reads TGTGCCAGCAGTTTAGTGGGGGGCCGGGGCAATCAGCCCCAGCATTTT. Protein sequence: CASSLVGGRGNQPQHF.

The chain is built from TRBV9 and TRBJ2-2; possibly TRBD2 for D (6 bases). Trimming took 4 bases from V and 5 from J, leaving 12 bases between them. The germline V gene has CDR1 SGDLS and CDR2 YYNGEE. The CDR3 spans 14 residues. The CDR3: CASSHGGKTGELFF. DNA of the CDR3: TGTGCCAGCAGCCATGGAGGGAAAACCGGGGAGCTGTTTTTT.

CDR3 DNA sequence: TGCAGTGCTAGGTGGGGTTTCGAGCAGTACTTC. Translation gives CSARWGFEQYF. The V call is TRBV20-1, the J call TRBJ2-7; D is uncertain. Germline CDR1 reads DFQATT; CDR2 reads SNEGSKA (reference sequence). Trimming removed 3 bases from V and 6 bases from J, with 9 bases in between. The CDR3 loop spans 11 amino acids.